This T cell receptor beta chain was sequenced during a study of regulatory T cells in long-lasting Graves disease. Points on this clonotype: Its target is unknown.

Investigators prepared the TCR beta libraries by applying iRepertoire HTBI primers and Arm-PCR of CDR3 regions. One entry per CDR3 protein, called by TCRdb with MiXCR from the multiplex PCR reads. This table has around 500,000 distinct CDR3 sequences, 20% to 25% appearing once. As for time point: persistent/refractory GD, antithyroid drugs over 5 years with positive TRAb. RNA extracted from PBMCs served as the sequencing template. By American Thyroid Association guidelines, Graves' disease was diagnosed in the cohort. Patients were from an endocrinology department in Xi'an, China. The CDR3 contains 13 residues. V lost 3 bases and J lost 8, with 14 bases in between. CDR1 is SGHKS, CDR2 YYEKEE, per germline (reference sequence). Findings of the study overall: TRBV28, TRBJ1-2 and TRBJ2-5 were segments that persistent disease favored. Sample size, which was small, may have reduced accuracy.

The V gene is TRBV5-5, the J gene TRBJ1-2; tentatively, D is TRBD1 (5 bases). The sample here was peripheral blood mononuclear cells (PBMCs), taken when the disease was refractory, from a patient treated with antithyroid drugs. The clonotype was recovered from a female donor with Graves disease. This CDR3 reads CASSSRVTRGYTF. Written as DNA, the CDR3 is TGTGCCAGCAGCTCCAGGGTTACTAGGGGCTACACCTTC.